The 19 T cell receptor beta chains reported below all come from one sample, sequenced in a study of shared clonotypes between healthy human individuals. Produced via immunoSEQ multiplex PCR; TCRdb's table is partial and in-frame only. The sample lists roughly 1,600,000 clones; 98% to 99% were seen once. The sample consisted of naive CD4+ T cells sorted from blood. Subset defined: CD45RA+ positively selected. The receptors derive from a man aged 25 to 40 in good health.

The chain recombines TRBV6-1 with TRBJ2-7; 9 nucleotides agree with TRBD1. This CDR3 is built from 15 residues. The ends lost 10 bases at V and 3 bases at J; junction bases unmatched: 13. Germline lookup yields CDR1 MNHNS and CDR2 SASEGT. The CDR3 spells CATTGDRARIYEQYF. The CDR3 nucleotides are TGTGCCACGACCGGGGACAGGGCCAGGATCTACGAGCAGTACTTC.

The chain employs TRBV18 and TRBJ1-4, with 8 nucleotides matching TRBD1. V was clipped by 3 bases and J by 8 bases; unmatched bases: 8. This CDR3 is 15 amino acids long. Germline loops: CDR1 KGHSH, CDR2 LQKENI. The CDR3 sequence is CASSPDRGLGEKLFF. CDR3 DNA: TGTGCCAGCTCACCCGACAGGGGCCTAGGCGAAAAACTGTTTTTT.

This chain joins TRBV21-1 and TRBJ2-7; the D call in the table, TRBD1, was not verified against the DNA. TRBV21-1 is a listed pseudogene. This CDR3 has 15 residues. CDR3 DNA sequence: TGTGCCAGCAGCCGTCACAGGGGGCTGAACTACGAGCAGTACTTC. The encoded protein is CASSRHRGLNYEQYF.

The rearrangement links TRBV11-2 to TRBJ2-7, with a tentative D call TRBD1 (6 bases). The CDR3 is 13 residues long. Trimming took off 6 bases at V and 2 bases at J, with 11 bases between the two ends. Looked up from germline, CDR1 is SGHAT and CDR2 is FQNNGV. CDR3 residues: CASSEDRPYEQYF. CDR3 DNA sequence: TGTGCCAGCAGTGAGGACAGACCCTACGAGCAGTACTTC.

V gene TRBV29-1 combines with J gene TRBJ2-7, with 11 bases that match TRBD2. The CDR3 is made up of 14 amino acids. CDR1 is SQVTM, CDR2 ANQGSEA, per germline. Trimming removed 7 bases from V and 0 bases from J; junction bases left unmatched: 5. For the CDR3, the DNA is TGCAGCGGAATGACTAGCGGGAACTCCTACGAGCAGTACTTC. This sequence encodes CSGMTSGNSYEQYF.

The CDR3 reads CSAATSSEQYF. The CDR3, as DNA: TGCAGTGCAGCGACTAGTAGCGAGCAGTACTTC. The chain uses TRBV20-1 and TRBJ2-7, with D possibly matching TRBD2 (6 bases). The germline V gene has CDR1 DFQATT and CDR2 SNEGSKA (reference sequence). V lost 6 bases and J 6 bases, leaving 12 bases between the germline ends. This CDR3 spans 11 amino acids.

The chain joins TRBV7-9 to TRBJ2-5; D possibly corresponds to TRBD1 (6 bases). V was cut by 5 bases and J by 3 bases, with 13 bases left in between. Germline assignment: CDR1 SEHNR and CDR2 FQNEAQ (reference sequence). The CDR3 contains 14 residues. CDR3 bases: TGTGCCAGCAGCCGGTGGACAGAAGAAGAGACCCAGTACTTC. It specifies CASSRWTEEETQYF.

V is TRBV11-2 and J is TRBJ2-3; D possibly corresponds to TRBD1 (5 bases). V lost 5 bases and J lost 0, with 12 bases in between. The CDR3 spans 15 residues. The germline gives CDR1 SGHAT, CDR2 FQNNGV. This CDR3 is CASSVTGASTDTQYF. In nucleotides, the CDR3 is TGTGCCAGCAGCGTAACAGGCGCTAGCACAGATACGCAGTATTTT. Using reference TRBV11-2 and TRBJ2-3 for the parts outside the CDR3, the full variable domain is EAGVAQSPRYKIIEKRQSVAFWCNPISGHATLYWYQQILGQGPKLLIQFQNNGVVDDSQLPKDRFSAERLKGVDSTLKIQPAKLEDSAVYLCASSVTGASTDTQYFGPGTRLTVL.

Points on this clone: At one boundary the junction diverges from the germline segment, which might be a read error. V and J are TRBV28 and TRBJ1-3; TRBD1 matches 8 bases. CDR3 size: 12 residues. Germline V gene sequence: CDR1 MDHEN, CDR2 SYDVKM. CDR3 in amino acids: CASSLPVGTGHF. For the CDR3, the DNA is TGTGCCAGCAGTTTGCCGGTCGGGACAGGCCATTTT.

The chain links TRBV19 to TRBJ2-2; 14 bases fit TRBD2. V lost 2 bases, J lost 0 bases, and 8 bases stayed unmatched. Germline V CDR1 and CDR2: LNHDA, SQIVND (reference sequence). There are 20 residues in the CDR3. The DNA for the CDR3 is TGTGCCAGTAGTATACGGCCGGGACTAGCGGGAGAATCGAACACCGGGGAGCTGTTTTTT. Translated: CASSIRPGLAGESNTGELFF.

The V and J genes are TRBV10-2 and TRBJ2-7; no firm D call. The CDR3 is 13 residues long. With 5 bases removed from V and 1 base from J, the gap between germline ends came to 9 bases. Germline-derived CDR1 and CDR2 are WSHSY and SAAADI. CDR3 DNA sequence: TGCGCCAGCAGTAAGGCCAGATCCTACGAGCAGTACTTC. This translates into CASSKARSYEQYF.

This chain uses TRBV30 with TRBJ1-2; D possibly corresponds to TRBD1 (5 bases). Per the germline V gene, CDR1 is GTSNPN and CDR2 is SVGIG (reference sequence). The CDR3 loop spans 13 amino acids. Trimming left V 0 bases short and J 4 bases short, with 9 bases between. The CDR3 region has the DNA TGTGCCTGGAGTGTCGGGACTTCCTATGGCTACACCTTC. The encoded protein is CAWSVGTSYGYTF.

The chain combines TRBV19 with TRBJ2-7; D perhaps matches TRBD1 (5 bases). V was trimmed by 3 bases and J by 2 bases, leaving 11 bases between them. Germline CDR1 and CDR2: LNHDA and SQIVND (reference sequence). CDR3 length: 14 residues. In nucleotides, the CDR3 is TGTGCCAGTAGTATCAACAGGATGACCTACGAGCAGTACTTC. It yields the protein CASSINRMTYEQYF.

The chain has TRBV28 and TRBJ1-2, with TRBD1 matching over 7 bases. J was trimmed by 11 bases and V by 2 bases; bases with no gene match: 5. Germline CDR1 MDHEN, CDR2 SYDVKM. This CDR3 is built from 12 residues. The CDR3 DNA follows: TGTGCCAGCAGTTTAGACAGGGAACGATACACCTTC. Translation: CASSLDRERYTF.

In DNA form, the CDR3 reads TGTGCCAGCAGCCCGAGACAGTCCCCGAATGAAAAACTGTTTTTT. This translates into CASSPRQSPNEKLFF. The chain links TRBV7-2 to TRBJ1-4; D possibly corresponds to TRBD1 (5 bases). There are 15 residues in the CDR3. V lost 5 bases to trimming and J lost 5 bases, with 15 bases between them. Germline loops: CDR1 SGHTA, CDR2 FQGNSA.

The chain is built from TRBV2 and TRBJ2-2; weak D call: TRBD2 (5 bases). The CDR3 is 15 residues long. V was cut by 0 bases and J by 6 bases, with 11 bases left in between. Germline CDR1 is SNHLY and CDR2 is FYNNEI. The chain's CDR3 is CASSEAGVVAGELFF. The CDR3 coding sequence is TGTGCCAGCAGTGAAGCGGGAGTCGTCGCCGGGGAGCTGTTTTTT.

The chain links TRBV2 to TRBJ2-7; 10 bases match TRBD1. The germline gives CDR1 SNHLY, CDR2 FYNNEI. After removal of 7 bases from V and 5 bases from J, the junction contained 5 bases not matched to a gene. CDR3 length: 13 amino acids. CDR3 in DNA: TGTGCCAGCAAGGGGACAGGGGAGGACGAGCAGTACTTC. It yields the protein CASKGTGEDEQYF.

About this clone: At the DNA level, this CDR3 is encoded by other sequences in the same sample as well. This chain links TRBV7-9 with TRBJ2-2, with D possibly matching TRBD1 (5 bases). The CDR3 covers 13 residues. Germline CDR1 is SEHNR and CDR2 is FQNEAQ (reference sequence). Trimming removed 2 bases from V and 5 bases from J, with 6 bases in between. The CDR3 region is CASSLKGTGELFF. The DNA of the CDR3 is TGTGCCAGCAGCTTAAAGGGGACCGGGGAGCTGTTTTTT.

The chain carries TRBV19 and TRBJ1-5, with 8 bases fitting TRBD1. V lost 7 bases, J lost 5 bases, and 13 bases stayed unmatched. This CDR3 spans 16 amino acids. Germline loops: CDR1 LNHDA, CDR2 SQIVND (reference sequence). The CDR3 DNA reads as TGTGCCAGTAAGATGGGACAGGCCCTAATTCATCAGCCCCAGCATTTT. This gives the protein CASKMGQALIHQPQHF.